This T cell receptor beta chain was obtained from a study of T cells after yellow fever vaccination. Study-wide points: Some clonotypes were seen in both the CD4 and the CD8 compartments. These made up a small share and likely arose from convergent recombination. Weaker in magnitude, the secondary response showed a faster peak on day 5 versus 15.

The germline CDR1 and CDR2 sequences are SGHVS and FNYEAQ. The V segment lost 3 bases and the J segment 1 base; nucleotides outside the gene matches: 1. The CDR3 covers 15 residues. As for this clonotype: Its specificity is unknown.

Conversion of TCR transcripts into cDNA relied on 5'RACE template switching, which added a universal primer site and UMIs. TCRdb recomputed calls from the 5' RACE reads with MiXCR, one row per CDR3 protein. The sample yields a few hundred thousand distinct CDR3 sequences, 6.5% to 8.5% seen once. This sequence was found in a man aged 25-45 years who received the YFV17D yellow fever vaccine. The V gene is TRBV7-6, the J gene TRBJ2-3; 10 positions match TRBD2. The specimen comprised CD4+ T cells sorted from PBMCs, sampled 15 days after the yellow fever booster vaccination. CDR3 sequence (DNA): TGTGCCAGCAGCTTCAGCGGGAGGGGCACAGATACGCAGTATTTT. Amino acid sequence: CASSFSGRGTDTQYF.